The 28 T cell receptor beta chains reported below all come from one sample, sequenced in a study of graft-versus-host responses after intestinal transplantation. Here immunoSEQ multiplex PCR was the method, and the copy in TCRdb shows in-frame clones only, minus some. This table holds about 39,000 clones, 85% to 90% found once. The source material was PBMCs, sampled less than 280 days after transplant. These receptors all stem from a human patient who received an intestinal transplant, so some T cells may come from the graft donor.

The chain combines TRBV11-2 with TRBJ1-1, with D tentatively TRBD1 (5 bases). The V and J ends lost 1 base and 1 base respectively, with 10 bases between them. Germline V gene lookup returns CDR1 SGHAT and CDR2 FQNNGV. This CDR3 has 15 residues. The CDR3 loop reads CASSLVRTKNTEAFF. DNA of the CDR3: TGTGCCAGCAGCTTAGTACGGACAAAGAACACTGAAGCTTTCTTT.

The CDR3 region is CASSQERAGGLQETQYF. CDR3 DNA sequence: TGTGCCAGCAGCCAAGAACGAGCGGGGGGCCTACAAGAGACCCAGTACTTC. J is TRBJ2-5 and V is TRBV4-2; TRBD2 matches at 9 bases. This CDR3 is built from 17 residues. Germline V CDR1 and CDR2: LGHNA, YNFKEQ. V shed 0 bases, J shed 2 bases, and the junction held 7 bases outside the gene matches.

The V call is TRBV15, the J call TRBJ1-3, with TRBD1 as a possible D gene (5 bases). There are 16 residues in the CDR3. Germline CDR1 LNHNV, CDR2 YYDKDF (reference sequence). V lost 3 bases to trimming and J lost 0 bases, with 12 bases between them. Here the CDR3 reads CATSSRQISSGNTIYF. The CDR3 bases are TGTGCCACCAGCAGTAGACAGATCAGCTCTGGAAACACCATATATTTT.

The chain uses TRBV4-1 and TRBJ2-7; a weak D match, TRBD2 (6 bases). This CDR3 is 15 amino acids long. The V and J ends lost 6 bases and 5 bases respectively, with 20 bases between them. In germline, CDR1 is MGHRA, CDR2 YSYEKL. CDR3 sequence reads: CASSLAPGEGNEQYF. DNA of the CDR3: TGCGCCAGCAGTCTAGCACCGGGAGAGGGGAACGAGCAGTACTTC.

V is TRBV5-4 and J is TRBJ2-3, with D perhaps being TRBD1 or TRBD2 (5 bases each). Trimming took 1 base from V and 2 from J, leaving 8 bases between them. The germline CDR1 and CDR2 sequences are SGHNT and YYREEE (reference sequence). This CDR3 is 14 amino acids long. The CDR3 region has the DNA TGTGCCAGCAGCTTGAGGGACCCCACAGATACGCAGTATTTT. Its translation is CASSLRDPTDTQYF.

J is TRBJ2-3 and V is TRBV5-1, with D uncertain. V lost 5 bases, J lost 2 bases, and 9 bases lay in between. This CDR3 has 13 residues. CDR1 is SGHRS, CDR2 YFSETQ, per germline. CDR3 sequence: CASSNQVTDTQYF. The CDR3 DNA reads as TGCGCCAGCAGTAACCAGGTCACAGATACGCAGTATTTT.

This sequence joins TRBV6-1 and TRBJ1-1; D remains ambiguous. The CDR3 runs 16 residues. Germline V gene data show CDR1 as MNHNS and CDR2 as SASEGT. The germline V and J ends were trimmed by 2 bases and 2 bases, with 15 bases remaining between them. CDR3 in DNA: TGTGCCAGCAGTGAAAAGGAGTGGCGCCTTAACACTGAAGCTTTCTTT. It encodes CASSEKEWRLNTEAFF.

The CDR3 coding sequence is TGCAGTGCTAGGAGAGAGGGACTAGGGTTCTTC. Its translation: CSARREGLGFF. The V call is TRBV20-1, the J call TRBJ2-1; 8 bases agree with TRBD2. Germline V gene sequence: CDR1 DFQATT, CDR2 SNEGSKA (reference sequence). V lost 3 bases and J lost 15; bases outside the gene matches: 7. The CDR3 is 11 residues long.

V gene TRBV5-6 combines with J gene TRBJ2-1; D gene ambiguous. The length of the CDR3 is 12 residues. Germline CDR1 is SGHDT and CDR2 is YYEEEE. V was trimmed by 5 bases and J by 7 bases, leaving 10 bases between them. The CDR3 region has the DNA TGTGCCAGCAGGGTGAGAGGTAATGAGCAGTTCTTC. Translating gives CASRVRGNEQFF.

The chain uses TRBV10-2 and TRBJ2-5; TRBD2 might be the D (5 bases). The tail of the sequence fits TRBJ2-7 better, so the J call may be wrong. CDR1 and CDR2 (germline): WSHSY, SAAADI. This CDR3 spans 13 amino acids. Here the CDR3 DNA reads TGCGCCAGCAGTGAGAGGACTTTCTACGAGCAGTACTTC. It specifies CASSERTFYEQYF.

The rearrangement uses TRBV13 and TRBJ2-7; D is unclear. The germline V gene encodes CDR1 PRHDT and CDR2 FYEKMQ (reference sequence). V shed 0 bases and J shed 0 bases, with 9 bases lying between them. The CDR3 extends over 15 amino acids. The CDR3 bases are TGTGCCAGCAGCTTAGGCGTGACCGGCTCCTACGAGCAGTACTTC. Protein: CASSLGVTGSYEQYF.

The chain has TRBV27 and TRBJ2-7; a possible D gene is TRBD1 (6 bases). The CDR3 is 15 residues long. The germline V gene has CDR1 MNHEY and CDR2 SMNVEV (reference sequence). V was pared by 6 bases and J by 0 bases, with 15 bases between. The CDR3 protein is CASSRTTGSSYEQYF. In nucleotides, the CDR3 is TGTGCCAGCAGCCGAACCACAGGGAGCTCCTACGAGCAGTACTTC.

The chain uses TRBV14 and TRBJ1-2; D is unclear. The CDR3 length is 14 residues. V dropped 4 bases and J dropped 5 bases, with 14 bases sitting between them. The germline V gene encodes CDR1 SGHDN and CDR2 FVKESK. The CDR3 DNA follows: TGTGCCAGCAGCCCGCCGCCTGGAACATATGGCTACACCTTC. This gives the protein CASSPPPGTYGYTF.

This clone has just one count. The chain uses TRBV29-1 and TRBJ2-1; no clear D gene. V was trimmed by 1 base and J by 2 bases, leaving 3 bases between them. Germline-derived CDR1 and CDR2 are SQVTM and ANQGSEA. The CDR3 is 12 amino acids. CDR3 region: CSVEVAYNEQFF. CDR3 sequence (DNA): TGCAGCGTTGAAGTTGCCTACAATGAGCAGTTCTTC.

The CDR3 bases are TGTGCCAGCAACCAGCTAGCGGTGCATGAGCAGTTCTTC. As protein: CASNQLAVHEQFF. The chain uses TRBV2 and TRBJ2-1; 7 nucleotides match TRBD2. This CDR3 spans 13 amino acids. V gave up 7 bases and J gave up 8 bases; unmatched junction bases: 8. The V gene's germline CDR1 is SNHLY and CDR2 FYNNEI.

The V and J genes are TRBV11-2 and TRBJ2-5; possibly TRBD1 or TRBD2 for D (7 bases each). Trimming took 1 base from V and 2 from J, leaving 11 bases between them. Germline CDR1 reads SGHAT; CDR2 reads FQNNGV. The CDR3 sequence is 15 residues long. The CDR3 protein is CASSLGGGQQETQYF. The CDR3 nucleotides read TGTGCCAGCAGCTTAGGGGGGGGACAGCAAGAGACCCAGTACTTC.

The genes are TRBV19 and TRBJ2-3; D remains unclear. Looked up from germline, CDR1 is LNHDA and CDR2 is SQIVND (reference sequence). The germline V and J ends were trimmed by 8 bases and 0 bases, with 9 bases remaining between them. The CDR3 has 13 amino acids. The CDR3 protein is CASGSGSTDTQYF. DNA for the CDR3: TGTGCCAGTGGTTCCGGGAGCACAGATACGCAGTATTTT.

This clone has only one observation. This chain links TRBV6-6 with TRBJ1-2; D is undetermined. CDR1 and CDR2 from the germline V gene are MNHNY and SVGAGI (reference sequence). Trimming removed 5 bases at V and 2 bases at J, with 12 bases between. This CDR3 region has 14 residues. In nucleotides, the CDR3 is TGTGCCAGCAGTCTAGGGATGACGAACTATGGCTACACCTTC. This sequence encodes CASSLGMTNYGYTF.

The rearrangement joins TRBV19 to TRBJ2-1; D remains unclear. Germline CDR1 LNHDA, CDR2 SQIVND (reference sequence). Trimming removed 6 bases from V and 4 bases from J, with 13 bases in between. The CDR3 contains 14 residues. The CDR3 loop is CASSYALGYNEQFF. The CDR3, as DNA: TGTGCCAGTAGCTATGCTCTCGGGTACAATGAGCAGTTCTTC.

Concerning this clone itself: A read error may produce the germline difference seen at one junction end. This rearrangement joins TRBV6-1 to TRBJ2-7; TRBD2 agrees at 9 bases. The CDR3 totals 15 residues. Germline V gene lookup returns CDR1 MNHNS and CDR2 SASEGT. The CDR3 DNA is TGTGCCAGCGGTGAAGCGACTAGCGGCTCCTACGAGCAGTACTTC. Its translation: CASGEATSGSYEQYF.

This chain links TRBV5-4 with TRBJ2-5, with 11 bases aligning to TRBD1. Germline values: CDR1 SGHNT, CDR2 YYREEE (reference sequence). This CDR3 comprises 15 residues. Unmatched junction bases numbered 8, after V lost 4 bases and J lost 6 bases. The CDR3 is CASSQGQGVGKTQYF. The DNA for the CDR3 is TGTGCCAGCAGCCAGGGACAGGGGGTGGGGAAGACCCAGTACTTC.

The chain uses TRBV4-1 and TRBJ1-6; no definite D call. CDR1 is MGHRA and CDR2 is YSYEKL in the germline V gene. Trimming left V 1 base short and J 9 bases short, with 16 bases between. The length of the CDR3 is 16 residues. This chain's CDR3 is CASSQGWEGAASPLHF. In DNA form, the CDR3 reads TGCGCCAGCAGCCAAGGATGGGAGGGCGCGGCTTCACCCCTCCACTTT.

The rearrangement links TRBV15 to TRBJ1-3; D perhaps matches TRBD1 (6 bases). From germline, CDR1 is LNHNV and CDR2 YYDKDF (reference sequence). Trimming took off 6 bases at V and 0 bases at J, with 12 bases between the two ends. CDR3 length equals 15 residues. Here the CDR3 DNA reads TGTGCCACCAGTTCCGACAGGTCCTCTGGAAACACCATATATTTT. Translating gives CATSSDRSSGNTIYF.

The V and J genes are TRBV5-6 and TRBJ1-2, with unresolved D. Germline V gene sequence: CDR1 SGHDT, CDR2 YYEEEE. This CDR3 has 13 residues. Trimming left V 1 base short and J 6 bases short, with 10 bases between. The chain's CDR3 is CASSLKGGDGYTF. The CDR3 DNA reads as TGTGCCAGCAGCTTGAAGGGAGGAGATGGCTACACCTTC.

The chain has TRBV9 and TRBJ2-1; possibly TRBD2 for D (5 bases). This CDR3 is built from 11 residues. Germline V CDR1 and CDR2: SGDLS, YYNGEE. V was pared by 2 bases and J by 8 bases, with 5 bases between. CDR3 residues: CASSVDYEQFF. The DNA for the CDR3 is TGTGCCAGCAGCGTGGACTATGAGCAGTTCTTC.

The rearrangement links TRBV19 to TRBJ2-7, with TRBD1 matching over 10 bases. The ends lost 5 bases at V and 5 bases at J; junction bases unmatched: 9. The CDR3 has 15 residues. Germline assignment: CDR1 LNHDA and CDR2 SQIVND (reference sequence). This chain's CDR3 is CASSGDRGLRDEQYF. DNA for the CDR3: TGTGCCAGTAGTGGGGACAGGGGACTAAGGGACGAGCAGTACTTC.

The V call is TRBV14, the J call TRBJ2-7, with TRBD2 identical over 7 bases. CDR3 size: 13 residues. V dropped 5 bases and J dropped 3; count of bases not matched to a gene: 4. Germline V gene sequence: CDR1 SGHDN, CDR2 FVKESK. CDR3 residues: CASSTSDFYEQYF. For the CDR3, the DNA is TGTGCCAGCAGCACTAGCGATTTCTACGAGCAGTACTTC.

The rearrangement joins TRBV6-5 to TRBJ2-3, with TRBD2 as a possible D gene (6 bases). The CDR3 is made up of 14 amino acids. V lost 7 bases to trimming and J lost 0 bases, with 11 bases between them. Germline CDR1 is MNHEY and CDR2 is SVGAGI. In DNA, the CDR3 is TGTGCCAGCAACACCGGGACTAGCACAGATACGCAGTATTTT. Its translation: CASNTGTSTDTQYF.